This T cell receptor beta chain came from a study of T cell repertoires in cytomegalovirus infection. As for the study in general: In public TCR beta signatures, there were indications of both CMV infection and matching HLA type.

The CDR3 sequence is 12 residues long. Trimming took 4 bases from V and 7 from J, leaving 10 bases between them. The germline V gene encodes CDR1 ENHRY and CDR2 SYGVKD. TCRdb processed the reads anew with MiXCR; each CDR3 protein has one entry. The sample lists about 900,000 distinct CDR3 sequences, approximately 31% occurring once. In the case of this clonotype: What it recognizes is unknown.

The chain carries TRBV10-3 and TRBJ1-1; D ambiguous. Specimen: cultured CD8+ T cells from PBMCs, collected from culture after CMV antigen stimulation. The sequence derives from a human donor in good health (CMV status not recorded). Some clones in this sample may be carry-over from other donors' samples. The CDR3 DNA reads TGTGCCATCAGTGGCGACGGGAGTGAAGCTTTCTTT. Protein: CAISGDGSEAFF.